The rows below give T cell receptor beta chains drawn from one sample of a study of cytomegalovirus exposure and HLA in healthy donors. Libraries were prepared by immunoSEQ multiplex PCR; TCRdb keeps only in-frame clonotypes and omits some of them. Among approximately 160,000 clones listed, roughly 79% were seen once. Sequenced: PBMCs. Source of these receptors: a woman in her 40s in good health and CMV-seronegative. CDR3s include the opening cysteine and the closing phenylalanine or tryptophan. A D gene is named only where the DNA matches it firmly. Not all rows give a size; the values are once, few, many and, for expanded clones, a class.

d_call	v_call	clone_size	j_call	cdr3_nt	cdr3_aa
NA	TRBV5-1	NA	TRBJ2-2	TGCGCCAGCAGCTTGGTTGACGCCGGGCAGGGGCTGTTTTTT	CASSLVDAGQGLFF
NA	TRBV19	NA	TRBJ2-2	TGTGCCAGTATAGGGAGAACCGGGGAGCTGTTTTTT	CASIGRTGELFF
TRBD1	TRBV29-1	NA	TRBJ1-1	TGCAGCGTTGAAGAGTCACAGGGGGCGCGGGCTTTCTTT	CSVEESQGARAFF
NA	TRBV6-5	NA	TRBJ1-1	TGTGCCAGCACCGGTACCCTGAACACTGAAGCTTTCTTT	CASTGTLNTEAFF
TRBD1	TRBV2	NA	TRBJ1-5	TGTGCCAGCACAGGACAGGGCGGGCAGCCCCAGCATTTT	CASTGQGGQPQHF
TRBD2	TRBV2	NA	TRBJ2-7	TGTGCCAGCGGACTAGCGGAATTTATCTACGAGCAGTACTTC	CASGLAEFIYEQYF
NA	TRBV5-1	NA	TRBJ1-3	TGCGCCAGCAGCCGGGGAAGAGGACTTGGAAACACCATATATTTT	CASSRGRGLGNTIYF
NA	TRBV9	NA	TRBJ2-5	TGTGCCAGCAGCGTCAATAGCCAAGAGACCCAGTACTTC	CASSVNSQETQYF
NA	TRBV9	once	TRBJ1-1	TGTGCCAGCAGCGTAGAAGAGGATGAAGCTTTCTTT	CASSVEEDEAFF
NA	TRBV19	NA	TRBJ2-1	TGTGCCAGTAGTATAGTACAGGGTACTTACAATGAGCAGTTCTTC	CASSIVQGTYNEQFF
TRBD2	TRBV27	NA	TRBJ2-7	TGTGCCTATAAACCGGGACTAGGATTTTGCGAGCAGTACTTC	CAYKPGLGFCEQYF
NA	TRBV19	NA	TRBJ2-2	TGTGCCAGTAGTATAACGGGGATCCGGGAGCTGTTTTTT	CASSITGIRELFF
TRBD1	TRBV9	few	TRBJ2-7	TGTGCCAGCAGCGTAGCGGGGACAGGTCCGGGGGAGCAGTACTTC	CASSVAGTGPGEQYF
TRBD1	TRBV5-6	NA	TRBJ1-2	TGTGCCAGCAGCTTGGGGCAGGGGGTTGGCTATGGCTACACCTTC	CASSLGQGVGYGYTF
TRBD1	TRBV5-1	NA	TRBJ2-3	TGCGCCAGCAGTACAGGGGGCGCGACAGATACGCAGTATTTT	CASSTGGATDTQYF
TRBD2	TRBV5-1	NA	TRBJ2-7	TGCGCCAGCAGCAGGGGACTAGCGGGAGGTAAATCCTACGAGCAGTACTTC	CASSRGLAGGKSYEQYF
NA	TRBV7-9	NA	TRBJ2-2	TGTGCCAGCAGCCCCCGCGAGGGAGAGAACACCGGGGAGCTGTTTTTT	CASSPREGENTGELFF
NA	TRBV9	NA	TRBJ1-2	TGTGCCAGCAGCGTAGTGTTTGCGGGGCTATGTATGTACTATGGCTACACCTTC	CASSVVFAGLCMYYGYTF
NA	TRBV7-2	NA	TRBJ2-5	TGTGCCAGCAGCCCCCAGAAAGAGACCCAGTACTTC	CASSPQKETQYF
NA	TRBV30	NA	TRBJ1-2	TGTGCCTGGAGCTCTCTACGGGGCTACACCTTC	CAWSSLRGYTF
TRBD1	TRBV25-1	NA	TRBJ2-7	TGTGCCAGCAATGGCAATCCGGGACAGGGGTCACTCTACGAGCAGTACTTC	CASNGNPGQGSLYEQYF
TRBD1	TRBV5-6	NA	TRBJ2-5	TGTGCCAGCAGCCGGGGACAGGAGGAGACCCAGTACTTC	CASSRGQEETQYF
TRBD2	TRBV7-9	once	TRBJ2-7	TGTGCCAGCAGCATCGGGACTAGCGGGAATTACGAGCAGTACTTC	CASSIGTSGNYEQYF
NA	TRBV9	NA	TRBJ1-2	TGTGCCAGCAGAGGAGGGGCGTATGGCTACACCTTC	CASRGGAYGYTF
NA	TRBV6-1	NA	TRBJ2-1	TGTGCCAGCAGTGTGAGGGACTCCTACAATGAGCAGTTCTTC	CASSVRDSYNEQFF
TRBD1	TRBV4-1	NA	TRBJ1-1	TGCGCCAGCAGCCAAGACCCTCGGACAGGAGCTTTCTTT	CASSQDPRTGAFF
TRBD2	TRBV15	NA	TRBJ2-5	TGTGCCACCAGCAGAGAAACGCCGGGACTAGCGGGAGGGCGGTCCCAGTACTTC	CATSRETPGLAGGRSQYF
NA	TRBV11-2	NA	TRBJ1-5	TGTGCCAGCAGCTCCGGGACATCTTTCAGTCAGCCCCAGCATTTT	CASSSGTSFSQPQHF
TRBD2	TRBV7-2	few	TRBJ2-7	TGTGCCAGCTCGGCGGGAGCTGGGTACGAGCAGTACTTC	CASSAGAGYEQYF
NA	TRBV28	NA	TRBJ2-6	TGTGCCAGCAGTACATTTCAGGGGACTGGGGCCAACGTCCTGACTTTC	CASSTFQGTGANVLTF
TRBD1	TRBV5-1	NA	TRBJ2-3	TGCGCCAGCAGCTACGGACAGGGGACAGATACGCAGTATTTT	CASSYGQGTDTQYF
TRBD1	TRBV9	NA	TRBJ2-7	TGTGCCAGCAGCGTAGGGGTCGGACAGGGGCAAAACGAGCAGTACTTC	CASSVGVGQGQNEQYF
NA	TRBV28	NA	TRBJ2-7	TGTGCCAGCACCCTCCCGTCCACCGAGAGCTCCTACGAGCAGTACTTC	CASTLPSTESSYEQYF